Listed below are T cell receptor beta chains from one sample, sequenced in a study of blood T cells in healthy people across ages. TCRdb reanalysed the 5' RACE reads using MiXCR and keeps one entry per CDR3 protein. The sample has hundreds of thousands of distinct CDR3 sequences, around 45% seen once. Input material: blood. The receptors stem from a man older than 75 in good health. CDR3s include the opening cysteine and the closing phenylalanine or tryptophan. The D gene is left open where the match is weak. Not every row has a clone size; where given, it reads once, few, many or a size class.

d_call	clone_size	v_call	cdr3_length	j_call	cdr3_nt	cdr3_aa
NA	NA	TRBV9	16	TRBJ2-1	TGTGCCAGCAGCGGGGGGACTGTGTCCTCCTACAATGAGCAGTTCTTC	CASSGGTVSSYNEQFF
NA	NA	TRBV7-2	16	TRBJ2-6	TGTGCCAGCAGCGGGGCCCAATCCTCTGGGGCCAACGTCCTGACTTTC	CASSGAQSSGANVLTF
TRBD2	NA	TRBV2	15	TRBJ2-3	TGTGCCAGCGCCGTGGAGGGACTAGCTGGCAATACGCAGTATTTT	CASAVEGLAGNTQYF
NA	many	TRBV20-1	13	TRBJ2-3	TGCAGTGCTAGAAGCGGGAGCACAGATACGCAGTATTTT	CSARSGSTDTQYF
NA	NA	TRBV7-2	17	TRBJ2-5	TGTGCCAGCAGCTTAGGGCCGACACCAAATTTCCAAGAGACCCAGTACTTC	CASSLGPTPNFQETQYF
TRBD1	NA	TRBV27	13	TRBJ2-7	TGTGCCAGCAGTAACAGGGGCGGCGACGAGCAGTACTTC	CASSNRGGDEQYF
TRBD2	NA	TRBV10-3	17	TRBJ2-7	TGTGCCATCAGGGGACAGGCGACTAGCGGGAGCATCGACGAGCAGTACTTC	CAIRGQATSGSIDEQYF
NA	few	TRBV11-3	15	TRBJ2-1	TGTGCCAGCAGCTACTACGAGGGCTCCTACAATGAGCAGTTCTTC	CASSYYEGSYNEQFF
NA	NA	TRBV12-3/TRBV12-4	15	TRBJ1-2	TGTGCCAGCAGTTTAGGTGTAGGGTCCGGAGGCGGCTACACCTTC	CASSLGVGSGGGYTF
NA	few	TRBV29-1	13	TRBJ2-7	TGCAGCGTTGATGGGGGGGGGCTGGACGAGCAGTACTTC	CSVDGGGLDEQYF
TRBD2	NA	TRBV7-2	16	TRBJ2-7	TGTGCCAGCAGCGGTTTCGGGACTAGCGGGAGGGGCGAGCAGTACTTC	CASSGFGTSGRGEQYF
NA	many	TRBV10-3	16	TRBJ2-1	TGTGCCATCAGTGGCCGTTTGAGACTAGATCACAATGAGCAGTTCTTC	CAISGRLRLDHNEQFF
NA	NA	TRBV28	12	TRBJ1-2	TGTGCCAGCGGGTTAGCTAACTATGGCTACACCTTC	CASGLANYGYTF
NA	NA	TRBV7-9	12	TRBJ2-2	TGTGCCAGCAGCGCAGGGCCCGGGGAGCTGTTTTTT	CASSAGPGELFF
TRBD2	NA	TRBV12-3/TRBV12-4	16	TRBJ2-5	TGTGCCAGCAGTTTTGGACTAGCGGGAGGGGGGGAGACCCAGTACTTC	CASSFGLAGGGETQYF
TRBD2	NA	TRBV20-1	14	TRBJ2-5	TGCAGTGCTAGGACTAGCGGGACAGTCGATGAGCAGTACTTC	CSARTSGTVDEQYF
TRBD1	NA	TRBV3-1	18	TRBJ2-7	TGTGCCAGCAGCCAAGATGGGACAGTATCGAGCTCCTACAATGAGCAGTACTTC	CASSQDGTVSSSYNEQYF
TRBD1	NA	TRBV12-3/TRBV12-4	16	TRBJ2-1	TGTGCCAGCAGCCTAAGCAGGGGGCAACTTTACAATGAGCAGTTCTTC	CASSLSRGQLYNEQFF
NA	few	TRBV29-1	16	TRBJ1-4	TGCAGCGTTGAAGATTTGACAGCTGCAACTAATGAAAAACTGTTTTTT	CSVEDLTAATNEKLFF
TRBD1	NA	TRBV25-1	14	TRBJ2-3	TGTGCCAGCAGTGAATCTAGGACAGGGACAACGCAGTATTTT	CASSESRTGTTQYF
NA	NA	TRBV4-3	16	TRBJ2-7	TGCGCCAGCAGCCAAGATCAACTGGGGACGGGGAATGAGCAGTACTTC	CASSQDQLGTGNEQYF
NA	NA	TRBV20-1	12	TRBJ1-2	TGCAGTGCTGACACAGAGTACTATGGCTACACCTTC	CSADTEYYGYTF
NA	NA	TRBV7-2	13	TRBJ2-3	TGTGCCAGCAGCTTAGCGGGGAAGGATACGCAGTATTTT	CASSLAGKDTQYF
TRBD1	NA	TRBV6-6	16	TRBJ2-7	TGTGCCAGCAGTTACACAGACACAGGGGGGTCCTACGAGCAGTACTTC	CASSYTDTGGSYEQYF
TRBD2	few	TRBV7-3	13	TRBJ2-1	TGTGCCAGCAGCTTAACAGCGGGATTGGAGCAGTTCTTC	CASSLTAGLEQFF
NA	NA	TRBV11-2	15	TRBJ1-6	TGTGCCAGCAGCTCTCACGACAGGCAGAATTCACCCCTCCACTTT	CASSSHDRQNSPLHF
TRBD1	many	TRBV3-1	15	TRBJ2-3	TGTGCCAGCAGCCTCAGGACAGGGGGCAGAGATACGCAGTATTTT	CASSLRTGGRDTQYF
NA	NA	TRBV27	13	TRBJ1-4	TGTGCCAGCTGGGGACCCGGCAGCGTAAAACTGTTTTTT	CASWGPGSVKLFF
NA	many	TRBV20-1	13	TRBJ2-7	TGCAGTGCTTCCGCGGGAAAGACCTACGAGCAGTACTTC	CSASAGKTYEQYF
NA	few	TRBV7-3	14	TRBJ2-7	TGTGCCAGCAGTCTTACGTCGCAGGGTTACGAGCAGTACTTC	CASSLTSQGYEQYF
TRBD1	few	TRBV7-8	15	TRBJ1-2	TGTGCCAGCAGCGCCGAGAGACAGGGCAACTATGGCTACACCTTC	CASSAERQGNYGYTF
TRBD1	few	TRBV29-1	14	TRBJ1-4	TGCAGCGCCTACGACAGGGGTGGTGATGAAAAACTGTTTTTT	CSAYDRGGDEKLFF
NA	NA	TRBV6-5	19	TRBJ2-6	TGTGCCAGCAGTTACTCCCTCGGACCCAGGCCCCTTGGGGCCAACGTCCTGACTTTC	CASSYSLGPRPLGANVLTF
NA	NA	TRBV20-1	12	TRBJ1-5	TGCAGTGCTAGGTGGGGCTGGCAGCCCCAGCATTTT	CSARWGWQPQHF
TRBD2	NA	TRBV3-1	15	TRBJ2-1	TGTGCCAGCAGCCAAGCGGGCGGGAGACGCAATGAGCAGTTCTTC	CASSQAGGRRNEQFF
TRBD1	NA	TRBV12-3/TRBV12-4	15	TRBJ2-5	TGTGCCAGCAGCCCCGGACAGGGGGTCCTAGAGACCCAGTACTTC	CASSPGQGVLETQYF
TRBD1	NA	TRBV24-1	15	TRBJ2-7	TGTGCCACCAGTGATGGACAGGGCAATCCCTACGAGCAGTACTTC	CATSDGQGNPYEQYF
TRBD1	NA	TRBV12-3/TRBV12-4	15	TRBJ1-2	TGTGCCAGCAGACCCCCGGGACAGGGGTCTGCTGGCTACACCTTC	CASRPPGQGSAGYTF
TRBD1	NA	TRBV20-1	14	TRBJ1-4	TGCAGTGCGTCAGGACAGGTTATGGGTGAAAAACTGTTTTTT	CSASGQVMGEKLFF
TRBD2	NA	TRBV27	16	TRBJ2-3	TGTGCCAGCAGTTTCGCCAGCGGGAGGGCCAAAGGTGCGCAGTATTTT	CASSFASGRAKGAQYF